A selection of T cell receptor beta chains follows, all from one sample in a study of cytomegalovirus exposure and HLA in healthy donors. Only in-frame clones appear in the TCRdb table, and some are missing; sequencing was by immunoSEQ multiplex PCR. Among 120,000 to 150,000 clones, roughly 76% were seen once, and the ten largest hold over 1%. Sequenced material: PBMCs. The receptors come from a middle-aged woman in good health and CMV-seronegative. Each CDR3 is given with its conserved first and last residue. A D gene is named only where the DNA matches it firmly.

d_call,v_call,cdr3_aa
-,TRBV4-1,CASSQGTGGNSPLHF
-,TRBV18,CASSDAVVEAFF
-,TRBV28,CASSSGMNTEAFF
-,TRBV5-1,CASSLTGRTGELFF
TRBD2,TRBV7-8,CASSFPGLAGGLTDTQYF
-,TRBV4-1,CASSQDGAGRNTEAFF
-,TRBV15,CATSTPTRQFQYF
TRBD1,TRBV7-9,CASSLGWTGPDEKLFF
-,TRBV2,CASSMGDTELYEQYF
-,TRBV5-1,CASSKGSQGQETQYF
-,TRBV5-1,CASSLYPHNSYNEQFF
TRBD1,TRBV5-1,CASSLGQGDGYTF
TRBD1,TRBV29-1,CSAWDSLAKNIQYF
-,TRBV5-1,CASSVGGVRNSPLHF
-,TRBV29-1,CSVEDRQGLSVYGYTF
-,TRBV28,CATRQAPEAFF
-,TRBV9,CASSVEGGVYNEQFF
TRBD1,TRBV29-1,CSVDDVGQGPEETQYF
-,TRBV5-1,CASSLGGTKNSYNEQFF
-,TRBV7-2,CASRYLSSGNTIYF
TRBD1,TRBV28,CASSQGGPVTEAFF
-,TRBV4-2,CASSQKDRGDQPQHF
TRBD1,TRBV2,CASRGNRDRITEDTIYF
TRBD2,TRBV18,CASSTSGGFYEQYF
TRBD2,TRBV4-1,CASSQVGTRTYNEQFF
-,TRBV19,CASSPTGITEAFF
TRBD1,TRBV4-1,CASSLGQGDYGYTF
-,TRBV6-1,CASKVAGSTVDGYTF
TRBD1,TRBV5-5,CASSLTGVYGYTF
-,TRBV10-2,CASSGRGDTEAFF
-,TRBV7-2,CASRPGLIVTDTQYF
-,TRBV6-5,CASSELAYNEQFF
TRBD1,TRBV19,CASSAPGTGVEESYTF
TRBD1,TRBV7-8,CASSPPTGGGYNSPLHF
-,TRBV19,CASSTSDSQETQYF
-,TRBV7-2,CASSLDRNTEAFF
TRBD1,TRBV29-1,CSVSPGQSTDTQYF
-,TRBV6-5,CASSLAGGNSNQPQHF
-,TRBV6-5,CASSSAGLGETQYF
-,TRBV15,CATSIHSGGYGYTF